The 15 T cell receptor beta chains listed next were all sequenced from one sample in a study of T-cell memory formation after mild COVID-19. TCRdb reprocessed the 5' RACE reads with MiXCR, giving one entry per CDR3 protein. The data hold around 390,000 distinct CDR3 sequences, with more than 15% observed a single time. The sequenced material came from PBMCs or a T cell subset sorted from them (not recorded which). These receptor sequences come from a man between 18 and 35 years old who had mild COVID-19 (a few samples of this study predate the infection). Cell type and time point are not known.

This clonotype was counted between two and nine times. The rearrangement uses TRBV29-1 and TRBJ2-1; D possibly uses TRBD1 or TRBD2 (5 bases each). The ends were cut back, 4 bases at V and 8 bases at J, with 15 bases in the middle. The germline gives CDR1 SQVTM, CDR2 ANQGSEA. CDR3 length equals 13 residues. CDR3 DNA: TGCAGCGTTGTGGGGGTGTTGCGGGATGAGCAGTTCTTC. It translates to CSVVGVLRDEQFF.

J is TRBJ2-1 and V is TRBV3-1, with TRBD1 as a possible D gene (6 bases). V dropped 4 bases and J dropped 6 bases, with 13 bases sitting between them. The CDR3 length is 14 residues. Germline V gene lookup returns CDR1 LGHDT and CDR2 YNNKEL (reference sequence). CDR3 in amino acids: CASSPTTGTNEQFF. CDR3 nucleotide sequence: TGTGCCAGCAGCCCCACTACAGGGACCAATGAGCAGTTCTTC.

CDR3 loop: CASRQIENTEAFF. The DNA of the CDR3 is TGTGCCAGCCGACAGATAGAGAACACTGAAGCTTTCTTT. The rearrangement links TRBV19 to TRBJ1-1; the D gene is possibly TRBD1 (5 bases). CDR3 length: 13 amino acids. V was trimmed by 9 bases and J by 1 base, leaving 12 bases between them. The germline V gene encodes CDR1 LNHDA and CDR2 SQIVND (reference sequence).

In its sample, this clonotype was seen a few times. The chain combines TRBV27 with TRBJ1-6, with 7 bases that match TRBD1. V lost 4 bases and J lost 4; bases outside the gene matches: 7. Per the germline V gene, CDR1 is MNHEY and CDR2 is SMNVEV (reference sequence). The length of the CDR3 is 16 residues. The CDR3 here is CASSSSGQVYNSPLHF. The DNA for the CDR3 is TGTGCCAGCAGTTCTTCCGGACAGGTTTATAATTCACCCCTCCACTTT.

This clonotype was observed a few times. The genes are TRBV29-1 and TRBJ2-1; maybe TRBD1 (5 bases). The V and J ends lost 5 bases and 6 bases respectively, with 14 bases between them. The CDR3 extends over 13 amino acids. Germline V gene data show CDR1 as SQVTM and CDR2 as ANQGSEA. The CDR3 coding sequence is TGCAGCGTTCTCCTGACCACAGGCAATGAGCAGTTCTTC. Residues: CSVLLTTGNEQFF.

This clonotype has a handful of counts. V gene TRBV28 combines with J gene TRBJ2-7; possibly TRBD1 for D (6 bases). The CDR3 sequence is 14 residues long. Germline V gene data show CDR1 as MDHEN and CDR2 as SYDVKM. With 6 bases removed from V and 2 bases from J, the gap between germline ends came to 14 bases. The CDR3 DNA reads TGTGCCAGCAGGAGGACGGGACATACCTACGAGCAGTACGTC. Its translation is CASRRTGHTYEQYV.

V is TRBV25-1 and J is TRBJ2-7, with 9 positions matching TRBD1. With 6 bases clipped from V and 4 bases from J, the junction kept 7 bases outside the gene matches. The CDR3 runs to 14 residues. Germline loops: CDR1 MGHDK, CDR2 SYGVNS. The CDR3 is CASRGQGPTYEQYF. The CDR3 DNA is TGTGCCAGCAGGGGACAGGGACCTACTTACGAGCAGTACTTC.

This rearrangement joins TRBV3-1 to TRBJ2-3, with a weak D call TRBD1 (6 bases). Trimming cost V 1 base and J 9 bases, with 14 bases left between them. CDR3 length: 14 amino acids. Germline CDR1 reads LGHDT; CDR2 reads YNNKEL (reference sequence). CDR3 region: CASSQGGQSWTQYF. The CDR3 region has the DNA TGTGCCAGCAGCCAAGGCGGACAGTCTTGGACGCAGTATTTT.

This sequence joins TRBV7-9 and TRBJ2-3; no reliable D call. Germline assignment: CDR1 SEHNR and CDR2 FQNEAQ (reference sequence). Trimming removed 3 bases at V and 0 bases at J, with 10 bases between. The CDR3 loop spans 15 amino acids. CDR3 sequence (DNA): TGTGCCAGCAGCTTCCACATGTCTAGCACAGATACGCAGTATTTT. Translating gives CASSFHMSSTDTQYF. Together with reference TRBV7-9 and TRBJ2-3, the CDR3 gives the full variable domain: DTGVSQNPRHKITKRGQNVTFRCDPISEHNRLYWYRQTLGQGPEFLTYFQNEAQLEKSRLLSDRFSAERPKGSFSTLEIQRTEQGDSAMYLCASSFHMSSTDTQYFGPGTRLTVL.

The V and J genes are TRBV20-1 and TRBJ2-6, with 7 nucleotides matching TRBD1. CDR1 is DFQATT, CDR2 SNEGSKA, per germline (reference sequence). The V gene end was trimmed by 1 base and the J gene end by 0 bases; junction bases not matched to a gene: 12. CDR3 length equals 19 residues. CDR3 loop: CSARAPRQGEDSGANVLTF. The CDR3 DNA sequence: TGCAGTGCTAGAGCCCCACGACAGGGTGAGGACTCTGGGGCCAACGTCCTGACTTTC.

The chain uses TRBV12-3 or TRBV12-4 and TRBJ2-7; D assignment may be TRBD1 or TRBD2 (5 bases each). This CDR3 spans 16 amino acids. The V and J ends lost 5 bases and 0 bases respectively, with 17 bases between them. The CDR3 DNA follows: TGTGCCAGCAGTGGGACCCTGCTTTCGAGCTCCTACGAGCAGTACTTC. Translated, it gives CASSGTLLSSSYEQYF.

This clonotype was seen just once. V and J are TRBV20-1 and TRBJ2-3; D is perhaps TRBD2 (5 bases). The CDR3 totals 12 residues. The V end was cut by 6 bases, the J end by 5 bases, with 12 bases between. Germline V gene data show CDR1 as DFQATT and CDR2 as SNEGSKA (reference sequence). As DNA, the CDR3 is TGCAGTGCCAGTCCAGGAGGAGATACGCAGTATTTT. The encoded protein is CSASPGGDTQYF.

A few counts support this clonotype. This chain links TRBV7-2 with TRBJ2-7; 10 bases agree with TRBD2. J gave up 6 bases and V 3 bases, and 8 bases lay outside the gene matches. The germline CDR1 and CDR2 sequences are SGHTA and FQGNSA. The CDR3 is 15 residues long. The CDR3 coding sequence is TGTGCCAGCAGCTTTAGCGGGGGGTCCCCGGGCGAGCAGTACGTC. This gives the protein CASSFSGGSPGEQYV.

A few counts support this clonotype. The J gene is TRBJ2-7, the V gene TRBV4-1, with D possibly matching TRBD1 (6 bases). The CDR3 is made up of 13 amino acids. The germline V gene has CDR1 MGHRA and CDR2 YSYEKL. V was trimmed by 0 bases and J by 6 bases, leaving 9 bases between them. For the CDR3, the DNA is TGCGCCAGCAGCCAAGATGGGACATCCGAGCAGTACTTC. Translation gives CASSQDGTSEQYF.

The genes are TRBV20-1 and TRBJ1-1; the match to TRBD1 covers 7 bases. This CDR3 spans 14 amino acids. V shed 1 base and J 3 bases; nucleotides not matched to a gene: 5. Germline lookup yields CDR1 DFQATT and CDR2 SNEGSKA (reference sequence). DNA of the CDR3: TGCAGTGCTAGAGTTCAAACAGGGGACACTGAAGCTTTCTTT. As protein: CSARVQTGDTEAFF.